The 15 T cell receptor beta chains below all came from one sample that was sequenced in a study of CD8 T cells in Susac syndrome. Random hexamers were used to reverse transcribe the RNA input (0.5 to 1 ug). Each CDR3 protein gets one entry after TCRdb re-called the immunoSEQ multiplex PCR reads with MiXCR. The table has about 200,000 distinct CDR3 sequences, over 85% seen once; the top ten hold less than 0.11%. Specimen: CD4+ T cells from PBMCs. The receptor source for this set is a human donor in good health.

This chain joins TRBV9 and TRBJ1-1, with 7 bases identical to TRBD1. The V gene end was trimmed by 0 bases and the J gene end by 4 bases; junction bases not matched to a gene: 3. This CDR3 contains 14 residues. CDR1 and CDR2 (germline): SGDLS, YYNGEE. In nucleotides, the CDR3 is TGTGCCAGCAGCGTAGACAGGGGTCCCACTGAAGCTTTCTTT. Translation gives CASSVDRGPTEAFF.

The V call is TRBV29-1, the J call TRBJ1-1; maybe TRBD1 (6 bases). Germline values: CDR1 SQVTM, CDR2 ANQGSEA. V lost 7 bases, J lost 0 bases, and 12 bases lay in between. The CDR3 consists of 13 residues. The CDR3 protein is CSAAEGVNTEAFF. The CDR3 DNA sequence: TGCAGCGCCGCAGAGGGGGTGAACACTGAAGCTTTCTTT.

The table lists this clonotype with a count of one. V usage is TRBV2 and J usage is TRBJ2-3; possibly TRBD1 for D (5 bases). V shed 4 bases and J shed 1 base, with 9 bases lying between them. Germline-derived CDR1 and CDR2 are SNHLY and FYNNEI. This CDR3 region has 14 residues. CDR3: CASSALQGTDTQYF. In DNA, the CDR3 is TGTGCCAGCAGTGCCCTACAGGGCACAGATACGCAGTATTTT.

The V call is TRBV12-3 or TRBV12-4, the J call TRBJ2-1; 8 bases line up with TRBD1. After removal of 5 bases from V and 8 bases from J, the junction contained 8 bases not matched to a gene. This CDR3 is 14 amino acids long. The DNA for the CDR3 is TGTGCCAGCAGTCCGGGACAGGTATTCGATGAGCAGTTCTTC. Residues: CASSPGQVFDEQFF.

This chain links TRBV30 with TRBJ1-1, with D perhaps matching TRBD1 (5 bases). Per germline, CDR1 GTSNPN and CDR2 SVGIG (reference sequence). Trimming shortened V by 0 bases and J by 9 bases, and 11 bases separated the two germline ends. This CDR3 contains 12 residues. The CDR3 nucleotides are TGTGCCTGGAGTGTACCGGGGGTTAAAGCTTTCTTT. Translated: CAWSVPGVKAFF.

The V and J genes are TRBV9 and TRBJ1-1, with D hard to call. The ends were cut back, 0 bases at V and 3 bases at J, with 12 bases in the middle. The CDR3 loop spans 15 amino acids. CDR1 and CDR2 from the germline V gene are SGDLS and YYNGEE. The CDR3: CASSVARQEDTEAFF. The CDR3 DNA is TGTGCCAGCAGCGTAGCACGCCAGGAGGACACTGAAGCTTTCTTT.

The genes are TRBV10-2 and TRBJ2-3; D is unresolved. Germline values: CDR1 WSHSY, CDR2 SAAADI. The length of the CDR3 is 12 residues. V was trimmed by 4 bases and J by 8 bases, leaving 10 bases between them. As DNA, the CDR3 is TGCGCCAGCAGTGCTCCCGGGCTTACGCAGTATTTT. Encoded protein: CASSAPGLTQYF.

This clonotype was seen just once. In nucleotides, the CDR3 is TGCAGTGCGCCCATCCTAGGGATGAACACTGAAGCTTTCTTT. Amino acid sequence: CSAPILGMNTEAFF. The chain links TRBV20-1 to TRBJ1-1, with D unresolved. There are 14 residues in the CDR3. Germline CDR1 reads DFQATT; CDR2 reads SNEGSKA (reference sequence). The germline V and J ends were trimmed by 6 bases and 0 bases, with 14 bases remaining between them.

This chain joins TRBV28 and TRBJ2-6, with unresolved D. Germline-derived CDR1 and CDR2 are MDHEN and SYDVKM. This CDR3 is 15 amino acids long. Trimming removed 11 bases at V and 2 bases at J, with 16 bases between. Written as DNA, the CDR3 is TGTGCCCCACTATGTGGGTGTCCTGGGGCCAACGTCCTGACTTTC. Its protein product is CAPLCGCPGANVLTF. The entire variable domain, with the rest obtained from reference TRBV28 and TRBJ2-6, is as follows: DVKVTQSSRYLVKRTGEKVFLECVQDMDHENMFWYRQDPGLGLRLIYFSYDVKMKEKGDIPEGYSVSREKKERFSLILESASTNQTSMYLCAPLCGCPGANVLTFGAGSRLTVL.

The CDR3 protein is CASSYSPLLSYVGYTF. Written as DNA, the CDR3 is TGTGCCAGCAGTTACTCCCCCCTGTTGAGCTATGTCGGCTACACCTTC. V is TRBV6-5 and J is TRBJ1-2; D gene uncertain. Germline CDR1 reads MNHEY; CDR2 reads SVGAGI. The CDR3 contains 16 residues. Trimming took off 0 bases at V and 8 bases at J, with 19 bases between the two ends.

This chain uses TRBV6-4 with TRBJ1-5; D ambiguous. Deletions cut 4 bases from V and 5 bases from J, with 9 bases between. This CDR3 is built from 13 residues. The germline V gene has CDR1 MRHNA and CDR2 SNTAGT. The CDR3: CASSGEEHQPQHF. CDR3 sequence (DNA): TGTGCCAGCAGTGGAGAGGAACATCAGCCCCAGCATTTT.

The V gene is TRBV11-2, the J gene TRBJ1-2; the match to TRBD1 covers 7 bases. Per germline, CDR1 SGHAT and CDR2 FQNNGV. This CDR3 has 15 amino acids. Trimming cost V 4 bases and J 2 bases; bases outside gene matches: 7. CDR3 in DNA: TGTGCCAGCAGCTCCCCAGGGGGACCCAACTATGGCTACACCTTC. Protein sequence: CASSSPGGPNYGYTF. The full variable domain, in which reference TRBV11-2 and TRBJ1-2 provide the parts outside the CDR3, is EAGVAQSPRYKIIEKRQSVAFWCNPISGHATLYWYQQILGQGPKLLIQFQNNGVVDDSQLPKDRFSAERLKGVDSTLKIQPAKLEDSAVYLCASSSPGGPNYGYTFGSGTRLTVV.

This rearrangement joins TRBV2 to TRBJ2-7, with 8 bases that match TRBD1. Germline CDR1 is SNHLY and CDR2 is FYNNEI. The CDR3 runs 13 residues. J lost 4 bases, V lost 11 bases, and 10 bases had no gene match. In DNA, the CDR3 is TGTGCCTGCCGTGGGACAGGTGGGTACGAGCAGTACTTC. As protein: CACRGTGGYEQYF.

This rearrangement joins TRBV15 to TRBJ2-1, with D unresolved. Trimming shortened V by 4 bases and J by 0 bases, and 10 bases separated the two germline ends. The CDR3 is 15 amino acids. Germline V gene lookup returns CDR1 LNHNV and CDR2 YYDKDF (reference sequence). Here the CDR3 reads CATSKAYSSYNEQFF. The CDR3, as DNA: TGTGCCACCAGCAAAGCGTACAGCTCCTACAATGAGCAGTTCTTC.

This chain connects TRBV28 to TRBJ2-1; 16 bases fit TRBD2. Trimming took 3 bases from V and 15 from J; bases not matched to a gene: 8. Germline V gene lookup returns CDR1 MDHEN and CDR2 SYDVKM. The CDR3 consists of 15 residues. The CDR3 region has the DNA TGTGCCAGCAGTTTCTCCTCCGGGACTAGCGGGAGGGTGTTCTTC. This sequence encodes CASSFSSGTSGRVFF.